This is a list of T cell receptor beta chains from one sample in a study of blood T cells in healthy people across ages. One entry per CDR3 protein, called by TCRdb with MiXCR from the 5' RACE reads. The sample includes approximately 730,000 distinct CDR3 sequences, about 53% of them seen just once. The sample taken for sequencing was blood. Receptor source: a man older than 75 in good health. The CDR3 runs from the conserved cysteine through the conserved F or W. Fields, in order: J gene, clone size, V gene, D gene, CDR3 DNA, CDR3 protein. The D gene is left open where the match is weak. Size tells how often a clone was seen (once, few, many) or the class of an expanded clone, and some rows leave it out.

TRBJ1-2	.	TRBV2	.	TGTGCCAGCAGGCCGGAGCGGCAACCTAACTATGGCTACACCTTC	CASRPERQPNYGYTF
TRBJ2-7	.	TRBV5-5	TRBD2	TGTGCCAGCAGCTTAGGGACTAGCAGTTCCCACAATGAGCAGTACTTC	CASSLGTSSSHNEQYF
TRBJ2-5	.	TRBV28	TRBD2	TGTGCCACGCGCCGCCCCGGACTAGCAGAGACCCAGTACTTC	CATRRPGLAETQYF
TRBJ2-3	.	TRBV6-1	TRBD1	TGTGCCTTAAGGACAGGGGACAGATACGCGTATTTT	CALRTGDRYAYF
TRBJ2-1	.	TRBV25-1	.	TGTGCCAGCAAGGGACCTCCCGAGTTCTTC	CASKGPPEFF
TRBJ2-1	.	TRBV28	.	TGTGCCAGCAGTTTACATGCAGGGGCTCCTCACAATGAGCAGTTCTTC	CASSLHAGAPHNEQFF
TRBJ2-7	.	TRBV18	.	TGTGCCAGCTCACCTAGGGATGGACAGCCCCCCAACGAGCAGTACTTC	CASSPRDGQPPNEQYF
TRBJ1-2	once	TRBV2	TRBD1	TGTGCCAGCAGTAGGGGACAGGCGGGAACTAACTATGGCTACACCTTC	CASSRGQAGTNYGYTF
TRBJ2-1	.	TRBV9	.	TGTGCCAGCAGCGTCCCGGACTCCTACAATGAGCAGTTCTTC	CASSVPDSYNEQFF
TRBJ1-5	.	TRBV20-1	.	TGCAGTGCTAGTTGGGGGTCTCAGCCCCAGCATTTT	CSASWGSQPQHF
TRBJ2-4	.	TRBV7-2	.	TGTGCCAGCAGCTTAGAAGGCGGAAACATTCAGTACTTC	CASSLEGGNIQYF
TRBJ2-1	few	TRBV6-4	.	TGTGCCAGCAGTGACCCGCCCTACAATGAGCAGTTCTTC	CASSDPPYNEQFF
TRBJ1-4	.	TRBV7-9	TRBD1	TGTGCCACACAGGGGGCGGACGAAAAACTGTTTTTT	CATQGADEKLFF
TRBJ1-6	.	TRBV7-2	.	TGTGCCAGCAGCCCGAACGGGAGAAATTCACCCCTCCACTTT	CASSPNGRNSPLHF
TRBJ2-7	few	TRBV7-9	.	TGTGCCAGCAGCTTAGATGGGGGAACTACAGCCTACAATGAGCAGTACTTC	CASSLDGGTTAYNEQYF
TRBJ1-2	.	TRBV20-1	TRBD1	TGCAGTGCTGAAGACAGGGCGGCTAACTATGGCTACACCTTC	CSAEDRAANYGYTF
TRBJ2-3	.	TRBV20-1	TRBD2	TGCAGTGCCCCGACTAGCGGGAGTCATACGCAGTATTTT	CSAPTSGSHTQYF
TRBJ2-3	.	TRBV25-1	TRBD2	TGTGCCAGCAGTGAATTCGGTAGCGGGAGGGCCTCAGATACGCAGTATTTT	CASSEFGSGRASDTQYF
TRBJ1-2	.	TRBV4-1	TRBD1	TGCGCCAGCAGCCAATTCGACGCAGGGGGACCCTATGGCTACACCTTC	CASSQFDAGGPYGYTF
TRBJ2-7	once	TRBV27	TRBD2	TGTGCCAGCTCGGAGCGGGGCTACAATGAGCAGTACTTC	CASSERGYNEQYF
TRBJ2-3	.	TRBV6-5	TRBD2	TGTGCCAGCGGACTAGCGGGTTCTAGCACAGATACGCAGTATTTT	CASGLAGSSTDTQYF
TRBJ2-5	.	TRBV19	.	TGTGCCAGTAGTATGGAGGGAAGAGTCTACGTGCAGTACTTC	CASSMEGRVYVQYF